This T cell receptor beta chain was retrieved from a study of blood T cell repertoires in COVID-19. Study-level background: Collection of acute and convalescent COVID-19 samples took place in the United States, Italy and Spain. PBMCs, B-cell-depleted T cells, or T cells were the source of the cDNA or gDNA that made up the material.

Authors' methods: Amplification of reference gene primers provided the estimated nucleated cell counts. TCRdb's table, derived via immunoSEQ multiplex PCR, lists solely in-frame clones and lacks some. Clone size and V and J calls were adopted from that table, with D and trimming inferred from the DNA. The table shows about 51,000 clones, with about 86% occurring only once. This clone occurred once. Germline CDR1 reads SGHRS; CDR2 reads YFSETQ. The ends lost 2 bases at V and 10 bases at J; junction bases unmatched: 14. There are 15 residues in the CDR3. The sample was peripheral blood. The TCR sequence derives from a man aged 80 or over with active COVID-19. The V gene is TRBV5-1, the J gene TRBJ1-1; 7 positions match TRBD1. Here the CDR3 reads CASSFDFRTGDRAFF. As DNA, the CDR3 is TGCGCCAGCAGCTTTGACTTCCGAACAGGGGATCGAGCTTTCTTT.